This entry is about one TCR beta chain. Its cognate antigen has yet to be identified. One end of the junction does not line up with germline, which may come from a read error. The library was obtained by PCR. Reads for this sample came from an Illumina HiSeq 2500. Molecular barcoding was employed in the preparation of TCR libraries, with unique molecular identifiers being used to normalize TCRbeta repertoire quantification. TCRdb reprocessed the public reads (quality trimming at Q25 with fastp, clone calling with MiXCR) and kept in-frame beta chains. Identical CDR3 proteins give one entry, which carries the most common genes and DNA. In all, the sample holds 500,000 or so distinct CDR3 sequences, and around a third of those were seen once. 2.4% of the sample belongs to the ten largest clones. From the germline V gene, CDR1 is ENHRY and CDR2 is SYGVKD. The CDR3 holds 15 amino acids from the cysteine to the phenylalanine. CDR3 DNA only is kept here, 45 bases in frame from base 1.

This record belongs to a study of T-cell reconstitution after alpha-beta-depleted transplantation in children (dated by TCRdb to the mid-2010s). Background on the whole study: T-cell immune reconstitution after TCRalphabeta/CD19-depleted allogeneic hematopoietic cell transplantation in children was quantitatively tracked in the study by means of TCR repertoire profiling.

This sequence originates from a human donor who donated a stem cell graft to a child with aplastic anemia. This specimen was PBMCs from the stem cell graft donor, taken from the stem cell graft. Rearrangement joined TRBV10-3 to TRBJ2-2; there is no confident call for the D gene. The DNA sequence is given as TGTGCCATCAGTGATTGGACCAGAAACAACGGGGAGCTGTTTTTT. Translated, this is CAISDWTRNNGELFF.